The following is a TCR beta chain sequence with its context. This record belongs to a study of high-grade serous ovarian cancer treatment subgroups. Tumor samples were obtained before definitive surgery or chemotherapy. V lost 6 bases to trimming and J lost 4 bases, with 6 bases between them. The germline V gene has CDR1 MGHRA and CDR2 YSYEKL. The CDR3 length is 12 residues. Using immunoSEQ multiplex PCR, the repertoire was profiled, and TCRdb retains in-frame clones only, with some absent. The data contain about 9,100 clones, 80% to 90% of them singletons. Sequencing used tumor tissue. The clonotype comes from a human donor with high-grade serous ovarian cancer. V usage is TRBV4-1 and J usage is TRBJ2-2, with D possibly TRBD1 on 6 matching bases. The CDR3: CASRGGTGELFF. The CDR3 DNA sequence: TGCGCCAGCAGAGGGGGCACCGGGGAGCTGTTTTTT.